Below are 23 T cell receptor beta chains sequenced from a single sample in a study of T cell responses to AZD1222 COVID-19 vaccine. Method: immunoSEQ multiplex PCR; TCRdb's copy keeps in-frame clones and lacks some. The sample has approximately 140,000 clones, around 95% seen once. The sequenced sample was peripheral blood, obtained on day 0 of AZD1222 vaccination. The origin of the receptors is an adult in good health.

This chain uses TRBV5-5 with TRBJ2-5; D is unresolved. Per the germline V gene, CDR1 is SGHKS and CDR2 is YYEKEE (reference sequence). V lost 3 bases and J 0 bases, leaving 9 bases between the germline ends. The CDR3 runs to 14 residues. This CDR3 reads CASSWEQHQETQYF. CDR3 in DNA: TGTGCCAGCAGCTGGGAACAGCACCAAGAGACCCAGTACTTC.

V gene TRBV28 combines with J gene TRBJ2-2; either TRBD1 or TRBD2 may fit D (5 bases each). The CDR3 runs to 13 residues. The germline V gene encodes CDR1 MDHEN and CDR2 SYDVKM. Trimming removed 6 bases from V and 9 bases from J, with 14 bases in between. The CDR3 coding sequence is TGTGCCAGCAGCCCGGTGGGGGTGTGGGAGCTGTTTTTT. It yields the protein CASSPVGVWELFF.

This rearrangement joins TRBV18 to TRBJ1-2; 9 nucleotides line up with TRBD1. The germline CDR1 and CDR2 sequences are KGHSH and LQKENI. This CDR3 region has 12 residues. Unmatched junction bases numbered 0, after V lost 4 bases and J lost 6 bases. CDR3 sequence (DNA): TGTGCCAGCTCACGGACAGGGGATGGCTACACCTTC. Amino acids: CASSRTGDGYTF.

This chain uses TRBV4-1 with TRBJ1-1, with D perhaps matching TRBD1 (5 bases). Per germline, CDR1 MGHRA and CDR2 YSYEKL. The V and J ends lost 2 bases and 3 bases respectively, with 13 bases between them. The CDR3 totals 15 residues. The CDR3 reads CASSQTGPSDTEAFF. The CDR3 nucleotides read TGCGCCAGCAGCCAAACGGGGCCCTCGGACACTGAAGCTTTCTTT.

V and J are TRBV2 and TRBJ1-1; a weak D match, TRBD1 (5 bases). The CDR3 spans 14 residues. Trimming removed 4 bases from V and 1 base from J, with 10 bases in between. The germline V gene has CDR1 SNHLY and CDR2 FYNNEI. The CDR3 nucleotides read TGTGCCAGCAGTGCGTGGCAGGGGAACACTGAAGCTTTCTTT. It specifies CASSAWQGNTEAFF.

The CDR3 DNA follows: TGTGCTAGTGGTTTGGTACTAACAGGGGCAAACACCATATATTTT. Encoded protein: CASGLVLTGANTIYF. The chain is built from TRBV12-5 and TRBJ1-3, with 7 nucleotides matching TRBD1. V dropped 0 bases and J dropped 6; count of bases not matched to a gene: 5. Germline V gene data show CDR1 as LGHNT and CDR2 as FRNRAP. CDR3 length equals 15 residues.

V and J are TRBV4-3 and TRBJ2-5; D uncertain. V was cut by 3 bases and J by 2 bases, with 13 bases left in between. Germline V gene lookup returns CDR1 LGHNA and CDR2 YSLEER. This CDR3 comprises 15 residues. Written as DNA, the CDR3 is TGCGCCAGCAGCCAGGTTCCTAGGTCGCAAGAGACCCAGTACTTC. Residues: CASSQVPRSQETQYF.

The V gene is TRBV5-5, the J gene TRBJ1-1; D remains ambiguous. Germline lookup yields CDR1 SGHKS and CDR2 YYEKEE (reference sequence). The CDR3 has 13 residues. Trimming shortened V by 1 base and J by 3 bases, and 7 bases separated the two germline ends. The CDR3 spells CASSLKVYTEAFF. DNA of the CDR3: TGTGCCAGCAGCTTGAAGGTGTACACTGAAGCTTTCTTT.

The chain combines TRBV10-2 with TRBJ2-7; 11 bases fit TRBD1. V shed 6 bases, J shed 5 bases, and the junction held 9 bases outside the gene matches. Looked up from germline, CDR1 is WSHSY and CDR2 is SAAADI. CDR3 length: 15 residues. DNA for the CDR3: TGCGCCAGCAGCCCCGGGACAGGGGGAACACACGAGCAGTACGTC. It is translated as CASSPGTGGTHEQYV.

The J gene is TRBJ1-1, the V gene TRBV7-2; D gene unclear. The germline V gene encodes CDR1 SGHTA and CDR2 FQGNSA. V lost 1 base and J lost 2, with 8 bases in between. The CDR3 is 14 amino acids. The CDR3 sequence: CASSLGPDNTEAFF. CDR3 in DNA: TGTGCCAGCAGCTTAGGTCCGGACAACACTGAAGCTTTCTTT.

V is TRBV4-1 and J is TRBJ1-1; 7 bases match TRBD1. V dropped 6 bases and J dropped 0; count of bases not matched to a gene: 10. Germline CDR1 and CDR2: MGHRA and YSYEKL. The CDR3 extends over 16 amino acids. CDR3 in amino acids: CASRYTGVGLNTEAFF. The CDR3 DNA reads TGCGCCAGCAGGTATACAGGGGTCGGACTGAACACTGAAGCTTTCTTT.

In this sample, this clone turned up once. This rearrangement joins TRBV7-9 to TRBJ1-2; a possible D gene is TRBD1 (5 bases). Trimming stripped 6 bases from V and 4 bases from J, with 15 bases between. The CDR3 is 14 amino acids. Germline V gene sequence: CDR1 SEHNR, CDR2 FQNEAQ (reference sequence). CDR3 region: CASREVGGTYGYTF. DNA for the CDR3: TGTGCCAGCAGGGAGGTCGGGGGGACCTATGGCTACACCTTC. Supplemented by reference TRBV7-9 and TRBJ1-2, the full variable domain reads DTGVSQNPRHKITKRGQNVTFRCDPISEHNRLYWYRQTLGQGPEFLTYFQNEAQLEKSRLLSDRFSAERPKGSFSTLEIQRTEQGDSAMYLCASREVGGTYGYTFGSGTRLTVV.

The chain links TRBV5-1 to TRBJ1-1; D is unresolved. Per germline, CDR1 SGHRS and CDR2 YFSETQ. Trimming cost V 7 bases and J 0 bases, with 16 bases left between them. CDR3 size: 15 residues. In DNA, the CDR3 is TGCGCCAGCCCTCTTCTACGGGAATTGAACACTGAAGCTTTCTTT. Amino acid sequence: CASPLLRELNTEAFF.

The gene calls are TRBV24-1 and TRBJ1-1; no firm D call. Germline CDR1 and CDR2: KGHDR and SFDVKD. The V gene lost 1 base and the J gene lost 5 bases, with 4 bases spanning the gap. The CDR3 contains 12 residues. The CDR3 loop is CATSDFGTEAFF. As DNA, the CDR3 is TGTGCCACCAGTGATTTCGGGACTGAAGCTTTCTTT.

V gene TRBV28 combines with J gene TRBJ1-5; 8 positions match TRBD1. Trimming took 6 bases from V and 5 from J; bases not matched to a gene: 6. CDR3 size: 14 residues. The germline CDR1 and CDR2 sequences are MDHEN and SYDVKM. CDR3 nucleotide sequence: TGTGCCAGCAGGGACAGGGTCTCACATCAGCCCCAGCATTTT. Protein product: CASRDRVSHQPQHF. Full variable domain (rest looked up from reference TRBV28 and TRBJ1-5): DVKVTQSSRYLVKRTGEKVFLECVQDMDHENMFWYRQDPGLGLRLIYFSYDVKMKEKGDIPEGYSVSREKKERFSLILESASTNQTSMYLCASRDRVSHQPQHFGDGTRLSIL.

V gene TRBV6-5 combines with J gene TRBJ2-2, with a weak D call TRBD2 (5 bases). The CDR3 spans 14 residues. Trimming took off 10 bases at V and 4 bases at J, with 16 bases between the two ends. Germline V gene lookup returns CDR1 MNHEY and CDR2 SVGAGI. The CDR3 loop is CAIRRGLGTGELFF. The CDR3 coding sequence is TGTGCCATCCGGCGAGGGCTCGGCACCGGGGAGCTGTTTTTT.

The chain employs TRBV6-4 and TRBJ2-1; 9 bases match TRBD1. CDR3 length: 14 amino acids. The germline V gene encodes CDR1 MRHNA and CDR2 SNTAGT. V lost 3 bases, J lost 9 bases, and 6 bases stayed unmatched. Written as DNA, the CDR3 is TGTGCCAGCAGTGAATCTGGGACAGGGTTTGAGCAGTTCTTC. This gives the protein CASSESGTGFEQFF.

The rearrangement uses TRBV13 and TRBJ2-7; D is ambiguous. The germline V gene encodes CDR1 PRHDT and CDR2 FYEKMQ (reference sequence). Trimming took off 4 bases at V and 7 bases at J, with 11 bases between the two ends. CDR3 length: 12 amino acids. Here the CDR3 reads CASSYSIEEQYV. CDR3 DNA: TGTGCCAGCAGCTACTCCATAGAGGAGCAGTACGTC.

The gene calls are TRBV7-8 and TRBJ2-5; TRBD1 is a possible D gene (7 bases). The CDR3 runs 18 residues. Trimming took off 5 bases at V and 5 bases at J, with 27 bases between the two ends. In germline, CDR1 is SGHVS, CDR2 FQNEAQ. The CDR3 nucleotides read TGTGCCAGCAGCCGTCCATCTTTTCTGCAGGGGGGCCGGGAGACCCAGTACTTC. Its translation: CASSRPSFLQGGRETQYF.

The rearrangement links TRBV6-5 to TRBJ1-3; weak D call: TRBD1 (6 bases). The V gene's germline CDR1 is MNHEY and CDR2 SVGAGI. V was trimmed by 6 bases and J by 0 bases, leaving 12 bases between them. This CDR3 spans 15 amino acids. The CDR3 sequence: CASSTRDNSGNTIYF. The CDR3 DNA sequence: TGTGCCAGCAGCACCAGGGACAACTCTGGAAACACCATATATTTT.

The V and J genes are TRBV27 and TRBJ2-3; 7 positions match TRBD2. With 8 bases clipped from V and 0 bases from J, the junction kept 11 bases outside the gene matches. CDR1 and CDR2 from the germline V gene are MNHEY and SMNVEV (reference sequence). CDR3 size: 16 residues. CDR3 loop: CASSTITSASTDTQYF. CDR3 in DNA: TGTGCCAGCTCTACCATAACTAGCGCTAGCACAGATACGCAGTATTTT.

This sequence joins TRBV4-3 and TRBJ2-4; maybe TRBD1 (6 bases). V shed 0 bases and J shed 1 base, with 19 bases lying between them. The CDR3 contains 19 residues. CDR1 LGHNA and CDR2 YSLEER come from the germline V gene. The CDR3 DNA is TGCGCCAGCAGCCAAGATCCCCATGGACAGCACCAGGCCAAAAACATTCAGTACTTC. This gives the protein CASSQDPHGQHQAKNIQYF.

The chain combines TRBV11-3 with TRBJ2-1; D unresolved. This CDR3 has 14 residues. With 3 bases removed from V and 4 bases from J, the gap between germline ends came to 10 bases. CDR1 and CDR2 from the germline V gene are SGHNT and YENEEA. DNA for the CDR3: TGTGCCAGCAGCTTGACTGAGAGATACAATGAGCAGTTCTTC. It encodes CASSLTERYNEQFF.